These 14 T cell receptor beta chains came from one sample sequenced in a study of blood T cells in healthy people across ages. A J-beta primer mix and a sample-barcoded 5' primer were used in a second PCR of about 7 to 11 cycles. TCRdb used MiXCR to reprocess the 5' RACE reads, holding one entry per CDR3 protein. This table has nearly 1 million distinct CDR3 sequences, roughly 51% appearing once. The material sequenced was blood. All receptors come from a woman in her fifties or sixties in good health.

The J gene is TRBJ2-1, the V gene TRBV29-1; D could derive from TRBD1 or TRBD2 (5 bases each). From germline, CDR1 is SQVTM and CDR2 ANQGSEA. V shed 3 bases and J shed 2 bases, with 20 bases lying between them. The CDR3 contains 17 residues. The CDR3 region has the DNA TGCAGCGTTGAGGGCCCTCAACTAGGGGATACCTACAATGAGCAGTTCTTC. This gives the protein CSVEGPQLGDTYNEQFF.

This clonotype showed up just a few times. The chain uses TRBV5-6 and TRBJ2-2, with 7 bases that match TRBD1. Looked up from germline, CDR1 is SGHDT and CDR2 is YYEEEE. There are 15 residues in the CDR3. With V trimmed by 2 bases and J by 2 bases, 3 bases remained unmatched. The DNA for the CDR3 is TGTGCCAGCAGCTTTCGACAGGGCAACACCGGGGAGCTGTTTTTT. Translated, it gives CASSFRQGNTGELFF.

The genes are TRBV6-6 and TRBJ2-7, with 9 bases aligning to TRBD1. CDR1 is MNHNY, CDR2 SVGAGI, per germline (reference sequence). The CDR3 consists of 15 residues. V dropped 4 bases and J dropped 2; count of bases not matched to a gene: 6. The CDR3 DNA follows: TGTGCCAGCAGTTCGCACGGACAGGGGACCTACGAGCAGTACTTC. This sequence encodes CASSSHGQGTYEQYF.

This chain uses TRBV6-6 with TRBJ2-5; TRBD2 agrees at 8 bases. V shed 6 bases and J 5 bases; nucleotides not matched to a gene: 11. In germline, CDR1 is MNHNY, CDR2 SVGAGI (reference sequence). CDR3 length: 15 residues. The CDR3, as DNA: TGTGCCAGCAGATCTACTCCGGGACTAGGGGAGACCCAGTACTTC. Residues: CASRSTPGLGETQYF.

V usage is TRBV6-2 or TRBV6-3 and J usage is TRBJ2-1, with 13 bases identical to TRBD2. The V segment lost 6 bases and the J segment 6 bases; nucleotides outside the gene matches: 14. The CDR3 totals 18 residues. Germline lookup yields CDR1 MNHEY and CDR2 SVGEGT. The chain's CDR3 is CASSPHTGLAGVGNEQFF. The CDR3 nucleotides read TGTGCCAGCAGCCCTCACACTGGACTAGCGGGAGTAGGCAATGAGCAGTTCTTC.

The chain employs TRBV28 and TRBJ2-4; D is unclear. CDR3 length equals 17 residues. V lost 3 bases and J lost 7, with 22 bases in between. From germline, CDR1 is MDHEN and CDR2 SYDVKM. This CDR3 reads CASSFQFARDSNNIQYF. The CDR3 bases are TGTGCCAGCAGTTTTCAATTCGCACGCGATTCGAACAACATTCAGTACTTC.

The chain uses TRBV14 and TRBJ2-5, with D possibly matching TRBD1 (5 bases). In germline, CDR1 is SGHDN, CDR2 FVKESK. The length of the CDR3 is 15 residues. V was cut by 4 bases and J by 5 bases, with 17 bases left in between. This CDR3 reads CASSPRTSKGETQYF. In nucleotides, the CDR3 is TGTGCCAGCAGCCCGCGGACCTCCAAGGGGGAGACCCAGTACTTC.

The chain links TRBV19 to TRBJ2-6; 7 bases match TRBD1. This CDR3 is built from 17 residues. Germline CDR1 LNHDA, CDR2 SQIVND (reference sequence). J gave up 0 bases and V 5 bases, and 7 bases lay outside the gene matches. The CDR3 reads CASSRWTGVSGANVLTF. The CDR3 DNA follows: TGTGCCAGTAGTCGATGGACAGGAGTCTCTGGGGCCAACGTCCTGACTTTC.

This clonotype was observed a handful of times. The chain employs TRBV4-1 and TRBJ2-7; no clear D. Deletions cut 1 base from V and 3 bases from J, with 10 bases between. The germline V gene has CDR1 MGHRA and CDR2 YSYEKL. The CDR3 covers 14 residues. The CDR3 DNA reads TGCGCCAGCAGCCAAGCCGCGGACGGCTACGAGCAGTACTTC. Translation gives CASSQAADGYEQYF.

As regards this clonotype: Germline is not matched at one junction end, which may reflect a read error. The chain joins TRBV5-1 to TRBJ2-6; weak D call: TRBD1 (6 bases). The V gene's germline CDR1 is SGHRS and CDR2 YFSETQ. The CDR3 has 15 residues. CDR3 DNA sequence: TGCGCCAGCAGTTTGGCCAGGGGCGAGGCCAACGTCCTGACTTTC. Translation gives CASSLARGEANVLTF.

This clonotype was observed a few times. This may be a read error, as it is one base from a much larger clone. The chain carries TRBV6-5 and TRBJ2-7, with unresolved D. Germline V gene data show CDR1 as MNHEY and CDR2 as SVGAGI. This CDR3 spans 15 amino acids. With 2 bases removed from V and 0 bases from J, the gap between germline ends came to 11 bases. The CDR3 sequence is CASSYAMGSSYEQYF. The CDR3 DNA is TGTGCCAGCAGTTACGCGATGGGCAGCTCCTACGAGCAGTACTTC.

The rearrangement joins TRBV5-8 to TRBJ2-7; D unclear. The V end lost 3 bases, the J end lost 2 bases, and 12 bases lay between the germline ends. This CDR3 region has 14 residues. Germline V gives CDR1 SGHTS, CDR2 YDEGEE. The CDR3 sequence is CASSSAQLPYEQYF. The CDR3 nucleotides read TGTGCCAGCAGCTCAGCCCAGCTCCCCTACGAGCAGTACTTC.

This clonotype was observed a handful of times. V and J are TRBV20-1 and TRBJ2-7; D remains unclear. V was cut by 3 bases and J by 1 base, with 7 bases left in between. The CDR3 loop spans 12 amino acids. CDR1 and CDR2 from the germline V gene are DFQATT and SNEGSKA (reference sequence). The DNA of the CDR3 is TGCAGTGCTAGTAGCCAGTCCTACGAGCAGTACTTC. This codes for CSASSQSYEQYF.

The chain employs TRBV2 and TRBJ2-1; 11 positions agree with TRBD2. Trimming removed 8 bases from V and 7 bases from J; junction bases left unmatched: 1. The germline V gene has CDR1 SNHLY and CDR2 FYNNEI. This CDR3 comprises 12 residues. The CDR3 reads CASVAGGNEQFF. The CDR3 bases are TGTGCCAGCGTAGCGGGGGGGAATGAGCAGTTCTTC.